One sample yielded the 17 T cell receptor beta chains listed below, sequenced in a study of blood T cells in healthy people across ages. A sample-barcoded 5' primer and a J-beta primer mix were used in a second PCR of about 7 to 12 cycles. TCRdb reprocessed the 5' RACE reads with MiXCR, giving one entry per CDR3 protein. The sample comprises more than 750,000 distinct CDR3 sequences, almost 30% of which are singletons, and roughly 10% rests with the top ten. This sample also appeared in a second study, on T cells of mothers and their children.

Input material: blood. The receptors come from a woman in her 40s in good health.

The chain joins TRBV20-1 to TRBJ2-5; D possibly corresponds to TRBD1 (5 bases). The CDR3 has 12 residues. Germline V gene lookup returns CDR1 DFQATT and CDR2 SNEGSKA (reference sequence). With 2 bases removed from V and 7 bases from J, the gap between germline ends came to 11 bases. CDR3 in amino acids: CSARTGSTTQYF. Here the CDR3 DNA reads TGCAGTGCTAGAACAGGTTCGACGACCCAGTACTTC.

The gene calls are TRBV13 and TRBJ2-4; 7 nucleotides align to TRBD1. The V gene end was trimmed by 1 base and the J gene end by 13 bases; junction bases not matched to a gene: 10. The CDR3 is 14 residues long. The germline V gene has CDR1 PRHDT and CDR2 FYEKMQ (reference sequence). In nucleotides, the CDR3 is TGTGCCAGCAGCTTAGAGGGGGCGGGCAATGAGCAGTACTTC. Encoded protein: CASSLEGAGNEQYF. The full variable domain, rest sourced from reference TRBV13 and TRBJ2-4, is AAGVIQSPRHLIKEKRETATLKCYPIPRHDTVYWYQQGPGQDPQFLISFYEKMQSDKGSIPDRFSAQQFSDYHSELNMSSLELGDSALYFCASSLEGAGNEQYFGAGTRLSVL.

The V gene is TRBV7-9, the J gene TRBJ2-7, with unresolved D. Trimming stripped 0 bases from V and 2 bases from J, with 11 bases between. Per germline, CDR1 SEHNR and CDR2 FQNEAQ (reference sequence). The length of the CDR3 is 15 residues. CDR3 DNA sequence: TGTGCCAGCAGCTTAGCGTACCAAAGGCCCTACGAGCAGTACTTC. It translates to CASSLAYQRPYEQYF.

This clonotype was seen a handful of times. V usage is TRBV18 and J usage is TRBJ1-5; 10 nucleotides line up with TRBD1. The CDR3 covers 15 residues. The germline V gene encodes CDR1 KGHSH and CDR2 LQKENI. Trimming at V came to 0 bases and at J to 4 bases, leaving 0 bases not matched to a gene. CDR3 residues: CASSPPGQGNQPQHF. The CDR3 DNA follows: TGTGCCAGCTCACCACCGGGACAGGGGAATCAGCCCCAGCATTTT. The variable domain in full, completed from reference TRBV18 and TRBJ1-5, reads NAGVMQNPRHLVRRRGQEARLRCSPMKGHSHVYWYRQLPEEGLKFMVYLQKENIIDESGMPKERFSAEFPKEGPSILRIQQVVRGDSAAYFCASSPPGQGNQPQHFGDGTRLSIL.

This chain uses TRBV28 with TRBJ2-1; 10 nucleotides match TRBD2. The CDR3 runs to 14 residues. Germline loops: CDR1 MDHEN, CDR2 SYDVKM. The CDR3 reads CSTRSGGDYNEQFF. CDR3 in DNA: TGTTCCACCCGGAGCGGGGGGGACTACAATGAGCAGTTCTTC.

This clonotype was detected only a few times. This chain connects TRBV28 to TRBJ1-1, with 7 bases matching TRBD1. The germline V gene has CDR1 MDHEN and CDR2 SYDVKM. V was clipped by 4 bases and J by 11 bases; unmatched bases: 10. The CDR3 has 13 residues. CDR3 protein: CASSSGTEGSAFF. For the CDR3, the DNA is TGTGCCAGCAGTTCCGGGACAGAGGGATCGGCTTTCTTT.

This clonotype turned up a few times. The rearrangement links TRBV5-1 to TRBJ2-7; D perhaps matches TRBD1 (6 bases). The germline V gene encodes CDR1 SGHRS and CDR2 YFSETQ. The CDR3 runs 15 residues. Trimming stripped 4 bases from V and 3 bases from J, with 17 bases between. The CDR3 DNA follows: TGCGCCAGCAGCAGGTACTACAGGGCCAACTACGAGCAGTACTTC. Translated, it gives CASSRYYRANYEQYF.

This clonotype was observed many times. V and J are TRBV6-1 and TRBJ1-2; D is uncertain. V was shortened by 0 bases and J by 3 bases, with 14 bases between the two germline ends. CDR3 length equals 16 residues. Per the germline V gene, CDR1 is MNHNS and CDR2 is SASEGT. The CDR3 reads CASSEAQLAGHYGYTF. For the CDR3, the DNA is TGTGCCAGCAGTGAAGCGCAGCTTGCGGGCCACTATGGCTACACCTTC.

J is TRBJ1-5 and V is TRBV6-5; 7 bases align to TRBD1. The CDR3 contains 16 residues. With 6 bases clipped from V and 0 bases from J, the junction kept 8 bases outside the gene matches. Germline assignment: CDR1 MNHEY and CDR2 SVGAGI. The CDR3 here is CASRIGQVYSNQPQHF. CDR3 in DNA: TGTGCCAGCAGAATAGGACAGGTATATAGCAATCAGCCCCAGCATTTT.

There are many counts of this clonotype. The chain joins TRBV7-2 to TRBJ2-7; no reliable D call. The CDR3 runs 12 residues. Germline CDR1 SGHTA, CDR2 FQGNSA. V was cut by 5 bases and J by 5 bases, with 10 bases left in between. The CDR3 nucleotides read TGTGCCAGCAGCCCAAGGTTAGACGAGCAGTACTTC. Its protein product is CASSPRLDEQYF.

This clonotype turned up a few times. The chain carries TRBV25-1 and TRBJ2-7, with a tentative D call TRBD2 (5 bases). Between the trimmed V and J ends, which lost 8 bases and 0 bases, there was a span of 14 bases. Germline V gene data show CDR1 as MGHDK and CDR2 as SYGVNS. The CDR3 covers 14 residues. CDR3 in DNA: TGTGCCAGCGGTGGAGAGGGTTACTCCTACGAGCAGTACTTC. Its translation is CASGGEGYSYEQYF.

This clonotype has ten or more counts. The chain joins TRBV28 to TRBJ2-4, with a weak D call TRBD2 (5 bases). This CDR3 is built from 13 residues. The V end was cut by 8 bases, the J end by 5 bases, with 13 bases between. The V gene's germline CDR1 is MDHEN and CDR2 SYDVKM. CDR3 loop: CASLAANENIQYF. The CDR3 region has the DNA TGTGCCAGCCTAGCTGCAAATGAAAACATTCAGTACTTC.

This clonotype appeared a few times. J is TRBJ2-3 and V is TRBV28; D not resolved. The CDR3 covers 13 residues. Germline V gene sequence: CDR1 MDHEN, CDR2 SYDVKM. Trimming stripped 6 bases from V and 5 bases from J, with 12 bases between. DNA for the CDR3: TGTGCCAGCAGCCGCGATGAAGTAGATACGCAGTATTTT. Amino acids: CASSRDEVDTQYF.

The chain recombines TRBV10-2 with TRBJ2-2; TRBD1 might be the D (5 bases). V shed 8 bases and J shed 2 bases, with 15 bases lying between them. The germline V gene encodes CDR1 WSHSY and CDR2 SAAADI. The CDR3 has 15 amino acids. CDR3 DNA: TGCGCCAGCCGAAAAGGCAGGGCCAACACCGGGGAGCTGTTTTTT. The encoded protein is CASRKGRANTGELFF.

The V and J genes are TRBV4-2 and TRBJ1-2; D call uncertain. The CDR3 totals 13 residues. Trimming shortened V by 1 base and J by 7 bases, and 10 bases separated the two germline ends. Germline CDR1 is LGHNA and CDR2 is YNFKEQ. The CDR3 protein is CASSQVGVGGYTF. The CDR3 region has the DNA TGTGCCAGCAGCCAAGTTGGGGTTGGTGGCTACACCTTC.

The V and J genes are TRBV7-6 and TRBJ1-1, with TRBD1 identical over 8 bases. Per the germline V gene, CDR1 is SGHVS and CDR2 is FNYEAQ. The CDR3 length is 15 residues. Trimming took 4 bases from V and 5 from J; bases not matched to a gene: 9. The CDR3 coding sequence is TGTGCCAGCAGCTCGACAGGGGTGGTAACGACTGAAGCTTTCTTT. Its protein is CASSSTGVVTTEAFF. Full variable domain (outside the CDR3, taken from reference TRBV7-6 and TRBJ1-1): GAGVSQSPRYKVTKRGQDVALRCDPISGHVSLYWYRQALGQGPEFLTYFNYEAQQDKSGLPNDRFSAERPEGSISTLTIQRTEQRDSAMYRCASSSTGVVTTEAFFGQGTRLTVV.

There are a few counts of this clonotype. This rearrangement joins TRBV20-1 to TRBJ1-6; 11 bases fit TRBD1. The V gene's germline CDR1 is DFQATT and CDR2 SNEGSKA (reference sequence). The CDR3 consists of 16 residues. V was pared by 6 bases and J by 5 bases, with 9 bases of the junction left unmatched. The CDR3 loop is CSAPTRDRGDNSPLHF. For the CDR3, the DNA is TGCAGTGCGCCAACGAGGGACAGGGGGGATAATTCACCCCTCCACTTT.